Listed here are 14 T cell receptor beta chains from one sample, sequenced in a study of Tregs in tolerant kidney transplant recipients. The table came from immunoSEQ multiplex PCR; TCRdb's copy has only in-frame clones and leaves some out. This sample has around 52,000 clones, with around 83% found just once. The sample was CD4+ T cells from blood. These receptors originate from a human donor in good health.

The chain couples TRBV11-2 to TRBJ1-2, with 7 bases lining up with TRBD1. CDR1 SGHAT and CDR2 FQNNGV come from the germline V gene. The CDR3 is 13 amino acids. J was trimmed by 8 bases and V by 5 bases; bases with no gene match: 8. CDR3 residues: CASSQTGPGGYTF. CDR3 coding DNA: TGTGCCAGCAGCCAGACAGGGCCGGGAGGCTACACCTTC. The variable domain in full, completed from reference TRBV11-2 and TRBJ1-2, reads EAGVAQSPRYKIIEKRQSVAFWCNPISGHATLYWYQQILGQGPKLLIQFQNNGVVDDSQLPKDRFSAERLKGVDSTLKIQPAKLEDSAVYLCASSQTGPGGYTFGSGTRLTVV.

This clone turned up a few times. The chain couples TRBV13 to TRBJ2-7; D is unclear. Trimming left V 5 bases short and J 2 bases short, with 7 bases between. The CDR3 is 12 residues long. Germline V gene lookup returns CDR1 PRHDT and CDR2 FYEKMQ (reference sequence). Here the CDR3 reads CASSPRAYEQYF. In DNA form, the CDR3 reads TGTGCCAGCAGCCCTAGGGCCTACGAGCAGTACTTC.

The chain employs TRBV29-1 and TRBJ2-1, with 10 bases that match TRBD1. CDR3 length: 14 residues. Trimming at V came to 6 bases and at J to 6 bases, leaving 8 bases not matched to a gene. Germline values: CDR1 SQVTM, CDR2 ANQGSEA. The CDR3 region has the DNA TGCAGCGTGGAGGGAAGGACAGGGGGCAATGAGCAGTTCTTC. The encoded protein is CSVEGRTGGNEQFF.

The count of this clone is one. The CDR3 region has the DNA TGTGCCAGCAGCCACGGAAACACCATATATTTT. It translates to CASSHGNTIYF. V is TRBV14 and J is TRBJ1-3, with D unresolved. Germline V gene data show CDR1 as SGHDN and CDR2 as FVKESK. The CDR3 consists of 11 residues. The V gene lost 3 bases and the J gene lost 4 bases, with 1 base spanning the gap.

This rearrangement joins TRBV5-6 to TRBJ2-1; D is unresolved. Germline CDR1 and CDR2: SGHDT and YYEEEE. This CDR3 contains 14 residues. With 0 bases removed from V and 1 base from J, the gap between germline ends came to 5 bases. In nucleotides, the CDR3 is TGTGCCAGCAGCTTGGGTGATTCCTACAATGAGCAGTTCTTC. It yields the protein CASSLGDSYNEQFF.

This chain joins TRBV7-3 and TRBJ2-7; 8 nucleotides line up with TRBD2. Trimming removed 5 bases from V and 0 bases from J; junction bases left unmatched: 3. This CDR3 comprises 14 residues. Germline values: CDR1 SGHTA, CDR2 FQGTGA. In DNA form, the CDR3 reads TGTGCCAGCAGCGACAGCGGGAGCTCCTACGAGCAGTACTTC. Its translation: CASSDSGSSYEQYF.

The rearrangement joins TRBV10-1 to TRBJ2-7; 9 bases are a match to TRBD1. The ends lost 9 bases at V and 6 bases at J; junction bases unmatched: 9. The germline gives CDR1 WNHNN, CDR2 SYGVQD (reference sequence). CDR3 size: 13 residues. Written as DNA, the CDR3 is TGCGCCAGTGAGGGGACAGGGAGGTGCGAGCAGTACTTC. Translating it yields CASEGTGRCEQYF.

In its sample, this clone was seen many times. The gene calls are TRBV5-1 and TRBJ2-7, with D perhaps TRBD2 (6 bases). CDR3 length: 15 amino acids. V lost 4 bases and J 0 bases, leaving 14 bases between the germline ends. From germline, CDR1 is SGHRS and CDR2 YFSETQ. For the CDR3, the DNA is TGCGCCAGCAGCCCGACTAGATCCCCCTCCTACGAGCAGTACTTC. Its protein is CASSPTRSPSYEQYF.

This clone appeared a single time. The rearrangement links TRBV2 to TRBJ2-4, with 9 bases identical to TRBD1. Germline V gene data show CDR1 as SNHLY and CDR2 as FYNNEI. Trimming at V came to 5 bases and at J to 7 bases, leaving 12 bases not matched to a gene. CDR3 length: 16 amino acids. CDR3 nucleotides: TGTGCCAGCAGTACTTTCCCGGGACAGGGTCTTAACATTCAGTACTTC. Protein product: CASSTFPGQGLNIQYF.

The chain has TRBV7-2 and TRBJ1-6, with unresolved D. V was shortened by 1 base and J by 5 bases, with 9 bases between the two germline ends. The CDR3 extends over 15 amino acids. The germline gives CDR1 SGHTA, CDR2 FQGNSA. The CDR3 sequence is CASSLVGWDNSPLHF. CDR3 sequence (DNA): TGTGCCAGCAGCTTAGTTGGGTGGGATAATTCACCCCTCCACTTT.

CDR3 nucleotide sequence: TGTGCCAGCAGCTTAGCGGAGGGTGGGTCCCGGGCCACAGATACGCAGTATTTT. Its translation: CASSLAEGGSRATDTQYF. The gene calls are TRBV7-2 and TRBJ2-3; TRBD2 might be the D (6 bases). The germline V gene has CDR1 SGHTA and CDR2 FQGNSA. CDR3 length: 18 residues. The V and J ends lost 0 bases and 2 bases respectively, with 18 bases between them.

In nucleotides, the CDR3 is TGTGCCAGCAGCTTAAACGGCGGGAGGGCCTACGAGCAGTACTTC. This encodes CASSLNGGRAYEQYF. This chain links TRBV7-3 with TRBJ2-7, with 9 nucleotides matching TRBD2. The CDR3 has 15 residues. Germline-derived CDR1 and CDR2 are SGHTA and FQGTGA. The trim removed 1 base at V and 2 bases at J, leaving 3 bases unmatched.

The rearrangement joins TRBV7-2 to TRBJ1-3; D ambiguous. The CDR3 length is 14 residues. Germline loops: CDR1 SGHTA, CDR2 FQGNSA. V lost 1 base and J 6 bases, leaving 10 bases between the germline ends. The CDR3 loop reads CASSLVQRENTIYF. The CDR3 DNA reads TGTGCCAGCAGCTTAGTACAGCGAGAAAACACCATATATTTT.

This clone turned up a few times. The chain joins TRBV5-4 to TRBJ1-1; D perhaps matches TRBD1 (5 bases). CDR1 and CDR2 (germline): SGHNT, YYREEE (reference sequence). Trimming removed 4 bases at V and 10 bases at J, with 20 bases between. This CDR3 comprises 14 residues. CDR3 loop: CASSLRTLEEGAFF. Here the CDR3 DNA reads TGTGCCAGCAGCCTAAGGACACTGGAGGAGGGAGCTTTCTTT. The full variable domain, in which reference TRBV5-4 and TRBJ1-1 provide the parts outside the CDR3, is ETGVTQSPTHLIKTRGQQVTLRCSSQSGHNTVSWYQQALGQGPQFIFQYYREEENGRGNFPPRFSGLQFPNYSSELNVNALELDDSALYLCASSLRTLEEGAFFGQGTRLTVV.